This TCR beta chain was recorded in a study of beta chain features in type 1 diabetes. General study results and limits: Researchers report that Type 1 diabetes patients had moderately but significantly shorter TCRB CDR3s across all four CD4+ subsets.

The isolated RNA, all of it, was reverse transcribed, so expressed TCRB transcripts were what got sequenced. Assay used: immunoSEQ multiplex PCR; TCRdb lists only in-frame clones, some missing. The sample contains about 130,000 clones, approximately 10% of which appear only once. Concerning this clone: The target antigen is unknown.

Germline V gene sequence: CDR1 MNHEY, CDR2 SMNVEV (reference sequence). Trimming removed 4 bases from V and 5 bases from J; junction bases left unmatched: 7. The CDR3 extends over 15 amino acids. Sequenced sample: central memory CD4+ T cells from blood. This chain joins TRBV27 and TRBJ2-7, with TRBD2 matching over 11 bases. This TCR was sampled from a man aged 25 to 40 with type 1 diabetes. The CDR3 here is CASSSRLAGNNEQYF. The CDR3 nucleotides read TGTGCCAGCAGTTCACGACTAGCGGGGAACAACGAGCAGTACTTC.